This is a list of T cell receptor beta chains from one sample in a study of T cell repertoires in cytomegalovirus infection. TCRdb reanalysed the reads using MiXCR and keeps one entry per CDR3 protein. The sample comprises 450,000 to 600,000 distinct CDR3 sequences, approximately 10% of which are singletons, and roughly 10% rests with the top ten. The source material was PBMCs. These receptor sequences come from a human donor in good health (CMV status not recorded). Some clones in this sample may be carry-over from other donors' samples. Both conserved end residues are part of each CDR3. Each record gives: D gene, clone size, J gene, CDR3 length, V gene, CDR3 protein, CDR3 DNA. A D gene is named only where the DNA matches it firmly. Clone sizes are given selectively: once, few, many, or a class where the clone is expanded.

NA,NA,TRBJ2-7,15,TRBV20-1,CSATRGGGLSYEQYF,TGCAGTGCTACGAGGGGGGGGGGTCTCTCCTACGAGCAGTACTTC
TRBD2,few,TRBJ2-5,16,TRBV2,CASSRDQRGRQETQYF,TGTGCCAGCAGTCGGGACCAGCGGGGGAGGCAAGAGACCCAGTACTTC
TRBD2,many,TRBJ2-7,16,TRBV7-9,CASSGTSGRARYEQYF,TGTGCCAGCAGCGGGACTAGCGGGAGGGCCCGCTACGAGCAGTACTTC
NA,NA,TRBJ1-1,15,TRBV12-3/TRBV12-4,CASSPTGGHYTEAFF,TGTGCCAGCAGCCCAACAGGTGGCCATTACACTGAAGCTTTCTTT
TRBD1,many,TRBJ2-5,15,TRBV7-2,CASSPDRGSQETQYF,TGTGCCAGCAGCCCAGACAGGGGATCCCAAGAGACCCAGTACTTC
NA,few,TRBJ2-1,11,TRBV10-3,CAIRGGDEQFF,TGTGCCATCAGGGGGGGCGATGAGCAGTTCTTC
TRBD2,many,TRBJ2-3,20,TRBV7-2,CASSLVGFAGDYSSTDTQYF,TGTGCCAGCAGCTTAGTGGGATTTGCGGGGGATTATTCTAGCACAGATACGCAGTATTTT
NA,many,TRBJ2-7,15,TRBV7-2,CASSPRGLVPYEQYF,TGTGCCAGCAGCCCCAGAGGGCTAGTCCCCTACGAGCAGTACTTC
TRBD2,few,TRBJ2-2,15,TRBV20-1,CSAIGLAGDTGELFF,TGCAGTGCTATCGGATTAGCGGGGGACACCGGGGAGCTGTTTTTT
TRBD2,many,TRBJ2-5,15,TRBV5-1,CASDPAGGQGETQYF,TGCGCCAGCGACCCGGCGGGAGGGCAGGGAGAGACCCAGTACTTC
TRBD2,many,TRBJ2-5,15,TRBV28,CASSQRLAGRETQYF,TGTGCCAGCAGTCAACGACTAGCGGGAAGAGAGACCCAGTACTTC
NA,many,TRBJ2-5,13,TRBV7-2,CASSFQQQETQYF,TGTGCCAGCAGCTTCCAACAGCAAGAGACCCAGTACTTC
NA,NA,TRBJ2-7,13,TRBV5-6,CASSPGDVYEQYF,TGTGCCAGCAGCCCGGGGGACGTCTACGAGCAGTACTTC
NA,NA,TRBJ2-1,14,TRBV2,CASAGGRTYNEQFF,TGTGCCAGCGCAGGGGGGCGTACCTACAATGAGCAGTTCTTC
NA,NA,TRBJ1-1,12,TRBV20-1,CSADTRNTEAFF,TGCAGTGCTGATACACGGAACACTGAAGCTTTCTTT
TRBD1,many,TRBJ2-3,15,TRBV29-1,CSVGQGQRFRDTQYF,TGCAGCGTAGGACAGGGGCAAAGGTTTCGAGATACGCAGTATTTT
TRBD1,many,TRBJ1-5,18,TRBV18,CASSLKDRADYSNQPQHF,TGTGCCAGCTCCCTTAAAGACAGGGCGGATTATAGCAATCAGCCCCAGCATTTT
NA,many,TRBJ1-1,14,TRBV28,CASTFGTGNTEAFF,TGTGCCAGCACGTTCGGGACGGGGAACACTGAAGCTTTCTTT
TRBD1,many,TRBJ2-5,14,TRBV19,CASSSDRGGETQYF,TGTGCCAGTAGTTCGGACAGGGGTGGAGAGACCCAGTACTTC
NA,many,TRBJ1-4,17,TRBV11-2,CASSLARGQGTNEKLFF,TGTGCCAGCAGCTTAGCGCGGGGGCAAGGAACTAATGAAAAACTGTTTTTT
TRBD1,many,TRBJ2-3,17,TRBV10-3,CAISAAGGSFGTDTQYF,TGTGCCATCAGTGCGGCAGGGGGCTCCTTCGGCACAGATACGCAGTATTTT
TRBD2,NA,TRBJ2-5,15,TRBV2,CASTAGTSGGGTQYF,TGTGCCAGCACTGCTGGGACTAGCGGCGGGGGGACCCAGTACTTC
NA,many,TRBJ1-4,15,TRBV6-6,CASSYSSSFNEKLFF,TGTGCCAGCAGTTACTCTTCCAGCTTTAATGAAAAACTGTTTTTT
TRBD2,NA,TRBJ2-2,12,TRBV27,CASRAGAGELCF,TGTGCCAGCCGAGCGGGAGCCGGGGAGCTGTGTTTT